These 23 T cell receptor beta chains originate from one sample sequenced in a study of T-cell reconstitution after alpha-beta-depleted transplantation in children. Unique molecular identifiers were built into the TCRbeta library. In TCRdb, the PCR reads were re-called with MiXCR into one record per CDR3 protein. The profile shows 500,000 to 650,000 distinct CDR3 sequences, over 10% of them singletons. Here the sequenced sample was PBMCs, mostly from graft donor cells, taken 360 days after TCRalphabeta/CD19-depleted stem cell transplant. The receptors originated from a male patient aged 10 to 17 who had a stem cell transplant for acute myeloid leukemia, so the T cells may come from the graft donor.

This chain joins TRBV11-2 and TRBJ1-1, with 8 bases aligning to TRBD1. The germline gives CDR1 SGHAT, CDR2 FQNNGV. Trimming removed 4 bases from V and 4 bases from J; junction bases left unmatched: 8. This CDR3 region has 15 residues. CDR3 protein: CASSSRTGRGTEAFF. The CDR3 nucleotides read TGTGCCAGCAGCTCACGGACAGGGAGGGGCACTGAAGCTTTCTTT. The variable domain in full, completed from reference TRBV11-2 and TRBJ1-1, reads EAGVAQSPRYKIIEKRQSVAFWCNPISGHATLYWYQQILGQGPKLLIQFQNNGVVDDSQLPKDRFSAERLKGVDSTLKIQPAKLEDSAVYLCASSSRTGRGTEAFFGQGTRLTVV.

The chain combines TRBV5-1 with TRBJ2-2; D is possibly TRBD1 or TRBD2 (5 bases each). Germline lookup yields CDR1 SGHRS and CDR2 YFSETQ. With 4 bases removed from V and 6 bases from J, the gap between germline ends came to 13 bases. The CDR3 sequence is 14 residues long. The CDR3 spells CASSPRGDAGELFF. CDR3 DNA sequence: TGCGCCAGCAGCCCACGAGGGGACGCCGGGGAGCTGTTTTTT.

This chain connects TRBV7-2 to TRBJ2-7; weak D call: TRBD1 (5 bases). Trimming pared 2 bases from V and 0 bases from J, leaving 11 bases between. There are 15 residues in the CDR3. Germline-derived CDR1 and CDR2 are SGHTA and FQGNSA. The CDR3 DNA sequence: TGTGCCAGCAGCTTATCTGGGGCCATCTCCTACGAGCAGTACTTC. Translated, it gives CASSLSGAISYEQYF.

Only a few counts were recorded for this clonotype. The V gene is TRBV30, the J gene TRBJ2-7, with 7 nucleotides matching TRBD2. The J segment lost 1 base and the V segment lost 4 bases, leaving 7 bases of the junction unmatched. Germline V gives CDR1 GTSNPN, CDR2 SVGIG (reference sequence). The CDR3 is made up of 14 amino acids. The DNA of the CDR3 is TGTGCCTGGACCCCCGGGGGAGGGTCCTACGAGCAGTACTTC. This translates into CAWTPGGGSYEQYF.

This sequence joins TRBV7-8 and TRBJ2-4; 7 positions match TRBD2. Germline values: CDR1 SGHVS, CDR2 FQNEAQ. There are 13 residues in the CDR3. V gave up 5 bases and J gave up 16 bases; unmatched junction bases: 14. Here the CDR3 reads CASSPTWLADAYF. CDR3 sequence (DNA): TGTGCCAGCAGCCCCACGTGGCTAGCGGATGCATACTTC.

A few counts support this clonotype. The chain recombines TRBV27 with TRBJ2-1; 11 nucleotides line up with TRBD2. The CDR3 sequence is 16 residues long. Trimming took 4 bases from V and 6 from J; bases not matched to a gene: 8. Per the germline V gene, CDR1 is MNHEY and CDR2 is SMNVEV (reference sequence). The CDR3 bases are TGTGCCAGCAGTTCCGAGACTAGCGGGACTAGCAATGAGCAGTTCTTC. It encodes CASSSETSGTSNEQFF.

The sample holds one count of this clonotype. A much larger clone differs from this one at a single base, so this may be a read error. The missing conserved phenylalanine or tryptophan at the end of this CDR3 makes a read error likely. The rearrangement joins TRBV28 to TRBJ1-5; 7 nucleotides line up with TRBD1. Per the germline V gene, CDR1 is MDHEN and CDR2 is SYDVKM. The CDR3 has 14 residues. CDR3 residues: CQSMDRRFNQPQHS. As DNA, the CDR3 is TGTCAATCCATGGACAGGAGATTCAATCAGCCCCAGCATTCT.

The chain links TRBV12-3 or TRBV12-4 to TRBJ1-2; D is unclear. CDR3 length: 11 amino acids. V lost 6 bases to trimming and J lost 1 base, with 3 bases between them. CDR3 protein: CASRINYGYTF. CDR3 DNA: TGTGCCAGCAGGATTAACTATGGCTACACCTTC.

At least ten counts were recorded for this clonotype. The chain is built from TRBV12-3 or TRBV12-4 and TRBJ2-5; TRBD2 is a possible D gene (5 bases). This CDR3 is 12 amino acids long. Deletions cut 4 bases from V and 5 bases from J, with 8 bases between. The CDR3 sequence: CASSSLGETQYF. The CDR3 DNA reads as TGTGCCAGCAGTTCACTAGGGGAGACCCAGTACTTC.

This clonotype was picked up a small number of times. This chain links TRBV5-6 with TRBJ2-2, with 11 bases lining up with TRBD2. The length of the CDR3 is 17 residues. The V gene end was trimmed by 4 bases and the J gene end by 4 bases; junction bases not matched to a gene: 9. CDR1 SGHDT and CDR2 YYEEEE come from the germline V gene. CDR3 DNA sequence: TGTGCCAGCAGCGTCCATCCTCTAGCGGGAGGCACCGGGGAGCTGTTTTTT. It yields the protein CASSVHPLAGGTGELFF.

In this sample, this clonotype turned up many times. This chain connects TRBV4-3 to TRBJ2-1, with 8 bases identical to TRBD2. From germline, CDR1 is LGHNA and CDR2 YSLEER. With V trimmed by 0 bases and J by 3 bases, 7 bases remained unmatched. The CDR3 runs to 17 residues. Here the CDR3 DNA reads TGCGCCAGCAGCCAAGATTGGAGCGGGAGTGGCTACAATGAGCAGTTCTTC. Encoded protein: CASSQDWSGSGYNEQFF.

There are many counts of this clonotype. V gene TRBV12-3 or TRBV12-4 combines with J gene TRBJ2-5; the D gene could be TRBD1 or TRBD2 (6 bases each). The CDR3 runs to 14 residues. Trimming took 4 bases from V and 7 from J, leaving 16 bases between them. The CDR3 reads CASSSIGGSWTQYF. The CDR3 nucleotides read TGTGCCAGCAGTTCAATAGGGGGGTCTTGGACCCAGTACTTC.

This clonotype was picked up many times. The CDR3 DNA follows: TGTGCCACCCAGGGTGAGGCTAGCGGGGGCCAAGAGACCCAGTACTTC. It specifies CATQGEASGGQETQYF. This rearrangement joins TRBV10-3 to TRBJ2-5; TRBD2 matches at 10 bases. V was pared by 10 bases and J by 1 base, with 12 bases of the junction left unmatched. CDR3 size: 16 residues. CDR1 and CDR2 from the germline V gene are ENHRY and SYGVKD.

Only a few counts were recorded for this clonotype. The chain couples TRBV12-3 or TRBV12-4 to TRBJ2-5, with 11 bases matching TRBD2. V was pared by 5 bases and J by 1 base, with 6 bases of the junction left unmatched. This CDR3 is 16 amino acids long. CDR3 in amino acids: CASSPPGTSGQETQYF. For the CDR3, the DNA is TGTGCCAGCAGTCCACCCGGGACTAGCGGCCAAGAGACCCAGTACTTC.

In its sample, this clonotype was seen a few times. V and J are TRBV7-9 and TRBJ1-1; D possibly corresponds to TRBD1 (5 bases). Trimming took off 5 bases at V and 1 base at J, with 14 bases between the two ends. Germline CDR1 is SEHNR and CDR2 is FQNEAQ (reference sequence). This CDR3 comprises 15 residues. Here the CDR3 reads CASSPQGLSNTEAFF. For the CDR3, the DNA is TGTGCCAGCAGCCCCCAGGGACTTTCGAACACTGAAGCTTTCTTT.

The chain links TRBV6-1 to TRBJ2-3; 12 bases map to TRBD2. Germline V gene sequence: CDR1 MNHNS, CDR2 SASEGT. The CDR3 is 16 residues long. V trimming: 8 bases; J trimming: 8 bases; junction bases outside the gene matches: 14. The CDR3 region is CASQEQGLAGLSTQYF. The CDR3 DNA sequence: TGTGCCAGCCAGGAACAAGGACTAGCGGGATTGAGTACGCAGTATTTT.

This clonotype was detected only a few times. This rearrangement joins TRBV18 to TRBJ1-1; unclear D gene. CDR3 length: 16 residues. CDR1 is KGHSH, CDR2 LQKENI, per germline. The V end was cut by 3 bases, the J end by 4 bases, with 18 bases between. The CDR3 region is CASSPDLIGKSTEAFF. Here the CDR3 DNA reads TGTGCCAGCTCACCCGACTTAATTGGGAAGAGCACTGAAGCTTTCTTT.

Remarks on this clonotype: This sequence may be a read error, since a much larger clone differs from it by one base. The rearrangement joins TRBV12-3 or TRBV12-4 to TRBJ2-2; 9 bases align to TRBD1. The CDR3 has 15 amino acids. V lost 7 bases and J lost 7; bases outside the gene matches: 10. The CDR3 region is CASTLTGGPNGELFF. For the CDR3, the DNA is TGTGCCAGCACTTTGACAGGGGGACCTAACGGGGAGCTGTTTTTT.

This clonotype was seen a few times. The chain joins TRBV20-1 to TRBJ2-3; D not certain. The CDR3 is 16 amino acids. V was cut by 0 bases and J by 0 bases, with 13 bases left in between. The germline V gene encodes CDR1 DFQATT and CDR2 SNEGSKA (reference sequence). The CDR3 spells CSARDPATSSTDTQYF. The CDR3 nucleotides are TGCAGTGCTAGAGATCCCGCTACCTCCAGCACAGATACGCAGTATTTT.

This clonotype was seen at least ten times. The chain carries TRBV7-2 and TRBJ2-3; TRBD1 is a possible D gene (6 bases). The germline V gene encodes CDR1 SGHTA and CDR2 FQGNSA. The ends were cut back, 1 base at V and 0 bases at J, with 11 bases in the middle. This CDR3 comprises 16 residues. The CDR3 is CASSLEGHSSTDTQYF. The CDR3 DNA sequence: TGTGCCAGCAGCTTAGAGGGACACAGTAGCACAGATACGCAGTATTTT.

This clonotype was recorded many times. This rearrangement joins TRBV29-1 to TRBJ1-5; D is unresolved. Germline CDR1 SQVTM, CDR2 ANQGSEA. V lost 5 bases, J lost 5 bases, and 10 bases lay in between. CDR3 length equals 12 residues. In DNA, the CDR3 is TGCAGCGTTACGGCAGCGGATCAGCCCCAGCATTTT. This encodes CSVTAADQPQHF. Drawing the rest from reference TRBV29-1 and TRBJ1-5, the complete variable domain is SAVISQKPSRDICQRGTSLTIQCQVDSQVTMMFWYRQQPGQSLTLIATANQGSEATYESGFVIDKFPISRPNLTFSTLTVSNMSPEDSSIYLCSVTAADQPQHFGDGTRLSIL.

This rearrangement joins TRBV25-1 to TRBJ2-1; the D gene is possibly TRBD2 (6 bases). V lost 2 bases to trimming and J lost 0 bases, with 17 bases between them. The CDR3 runs to 18 residues. CDR1 and CDR2 from the germline V gene are MGHDK and SYGVNS. CDR3 loop: CASSEQGGARNSYNEQFF. For the CDR3, the DNA is TGTGCCAGCAGTGAACAGGGCGGGGCACGGAACTCCTACAATGAGCAGTTCTTC.

This clonotype appeared many times. The chain carries TRBV18 and TRBJ1-1; 9 nucleotides line up with TRBD1. V dropped 3 bases and J dropped 4; count of bases not matched to a gene: 3. CDR3 length: 14 residues. Per the germline V gene, CDR1 is KGHSH and CDR2 is LQKENI. This CDR3 is CASSPRTGATEAFF. CDR3 nucleotide sequence: TGTGCCAGCTCACCTAGGACAGGGGCCACTGAAGCTTTCTTT.